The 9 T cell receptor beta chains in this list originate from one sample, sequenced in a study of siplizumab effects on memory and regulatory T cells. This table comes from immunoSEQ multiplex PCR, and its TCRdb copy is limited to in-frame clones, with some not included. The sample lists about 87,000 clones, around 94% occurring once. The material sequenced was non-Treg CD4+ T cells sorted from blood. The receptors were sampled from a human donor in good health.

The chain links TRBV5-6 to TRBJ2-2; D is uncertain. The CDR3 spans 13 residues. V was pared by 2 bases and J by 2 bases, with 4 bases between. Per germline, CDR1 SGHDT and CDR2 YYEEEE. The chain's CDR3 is CASSFFNTGELFF. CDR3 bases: TGTGCCAGCAGCTTTTTTAACACCGGGGAGCTGTTTTTT.

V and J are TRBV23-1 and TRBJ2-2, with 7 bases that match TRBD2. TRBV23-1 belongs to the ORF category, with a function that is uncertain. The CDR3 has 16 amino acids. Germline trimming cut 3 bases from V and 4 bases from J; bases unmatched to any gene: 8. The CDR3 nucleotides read TGCGCCAGCAGTCAGGAGCAGCGGGGACCCACCGGGGAGCTGTTTTTT. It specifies CASSQEQRGPTGELFF.

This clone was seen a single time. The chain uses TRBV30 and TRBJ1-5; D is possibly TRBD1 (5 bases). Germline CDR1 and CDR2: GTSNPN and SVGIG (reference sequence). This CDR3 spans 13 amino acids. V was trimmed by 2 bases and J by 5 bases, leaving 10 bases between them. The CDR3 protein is CAWSRGLDQPQHF. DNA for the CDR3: TGTGCCTGGAGTCGGGGACTTGATCAGCCCCAGCATTTT.

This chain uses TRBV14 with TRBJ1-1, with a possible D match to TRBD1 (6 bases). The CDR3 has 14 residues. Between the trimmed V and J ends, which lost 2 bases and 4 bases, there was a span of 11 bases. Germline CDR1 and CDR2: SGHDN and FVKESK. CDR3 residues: CASSQKQGSTEAFF. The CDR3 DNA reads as TGTGCCAGCAGCCAAAAACAGGGATCCACTGAAGCTTTCTTT.

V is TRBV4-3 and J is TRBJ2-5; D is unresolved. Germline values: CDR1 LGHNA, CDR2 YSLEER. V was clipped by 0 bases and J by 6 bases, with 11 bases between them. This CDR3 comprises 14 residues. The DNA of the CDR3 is TGCGCCAGCAGCCAAGACCTAGGCGCGAAGACCCAGTACTTC. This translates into CASSQDLGAKTQYF.

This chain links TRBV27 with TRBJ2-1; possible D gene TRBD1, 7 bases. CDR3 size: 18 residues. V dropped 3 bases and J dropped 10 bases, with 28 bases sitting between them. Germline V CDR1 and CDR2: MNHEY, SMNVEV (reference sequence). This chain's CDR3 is CASSFIVTGATSGGEQFF. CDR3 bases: TGTGCCAGCAGTTTTATCGTCACAGGGGCCACCAGTGGGGGGGAGCAGTTCTTC.

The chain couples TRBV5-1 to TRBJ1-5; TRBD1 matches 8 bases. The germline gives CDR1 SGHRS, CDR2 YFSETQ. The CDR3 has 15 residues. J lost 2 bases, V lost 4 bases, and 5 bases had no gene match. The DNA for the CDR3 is TGCGCCAGCAGCCCGACAGGGGCGGGCAATCAGCCCCAGCATTTT. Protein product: CASSPTGAGNQPQHF.

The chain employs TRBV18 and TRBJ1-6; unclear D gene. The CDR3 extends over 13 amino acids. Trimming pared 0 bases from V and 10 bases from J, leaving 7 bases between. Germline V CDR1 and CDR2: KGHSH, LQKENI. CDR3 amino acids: CASSPPQNSPLHF. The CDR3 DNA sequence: TGTGCCAGCTCACCACCGCAGAACTCACCCCTCCACTTT.

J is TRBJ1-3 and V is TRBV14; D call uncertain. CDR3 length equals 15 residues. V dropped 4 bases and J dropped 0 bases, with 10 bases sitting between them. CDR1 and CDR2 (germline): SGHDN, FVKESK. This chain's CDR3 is CASSRATHSGNTIYF. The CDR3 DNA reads TGTGCCAGCAGCCGTGCTACCCACTCTGGAAACACCATATATTTT.